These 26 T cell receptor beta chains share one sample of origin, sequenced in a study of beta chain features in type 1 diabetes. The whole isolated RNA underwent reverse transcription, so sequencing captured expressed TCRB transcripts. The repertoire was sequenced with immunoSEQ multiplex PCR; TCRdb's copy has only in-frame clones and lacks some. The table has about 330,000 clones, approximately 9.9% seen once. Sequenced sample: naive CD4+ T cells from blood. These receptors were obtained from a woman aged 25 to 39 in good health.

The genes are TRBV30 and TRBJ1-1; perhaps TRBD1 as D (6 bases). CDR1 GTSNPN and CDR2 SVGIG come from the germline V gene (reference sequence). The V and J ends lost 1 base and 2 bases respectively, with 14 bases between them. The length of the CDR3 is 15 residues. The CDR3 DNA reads TGTGCCTGGAGTGCAACAGGGAAATATAACACTGAAGCTTTCTTT. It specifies CAWSATGKYNTEAFF.

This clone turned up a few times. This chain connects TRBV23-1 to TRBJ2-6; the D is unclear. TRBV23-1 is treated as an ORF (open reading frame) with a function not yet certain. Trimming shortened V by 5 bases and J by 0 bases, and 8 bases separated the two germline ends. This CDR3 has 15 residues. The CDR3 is CASSEVPSGANVLTF. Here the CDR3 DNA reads TGCGCCAGCAGTGAGGTCCCCTCTGGGGCCAACGTCCTGACTTTC.

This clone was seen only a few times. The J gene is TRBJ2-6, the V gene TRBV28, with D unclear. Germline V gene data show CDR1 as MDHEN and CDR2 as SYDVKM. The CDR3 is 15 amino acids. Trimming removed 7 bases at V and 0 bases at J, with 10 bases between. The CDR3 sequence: CASNPAFSGANVLTF. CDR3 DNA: TGTGCCAGCAACCCAGCGTTCTCTGGGGCCAACGTCCTGACTTTC.

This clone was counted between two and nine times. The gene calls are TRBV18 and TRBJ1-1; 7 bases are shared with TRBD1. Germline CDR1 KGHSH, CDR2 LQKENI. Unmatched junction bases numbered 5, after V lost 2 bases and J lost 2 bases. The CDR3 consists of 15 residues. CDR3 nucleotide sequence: TGTGCCAGCTCACCATTGGGACAGCAAAACACTGAAGCTTTCTTT. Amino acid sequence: CASSPLGQQNTEAFF.

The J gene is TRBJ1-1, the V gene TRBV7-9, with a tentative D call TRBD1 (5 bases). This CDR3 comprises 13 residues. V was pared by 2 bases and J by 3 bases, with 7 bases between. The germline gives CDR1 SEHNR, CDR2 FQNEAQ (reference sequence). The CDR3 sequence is CASSLMTDTEAFF. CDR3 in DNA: TGTGCCAGCAGCTTAATGACAGACACTGAAGCTTTCTTT. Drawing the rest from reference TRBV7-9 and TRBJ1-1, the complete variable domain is DTGVSQNPRHKITKRGQNVTFRCDPISEHNRLYWYRQTLGQGPEFLTYFQNEAQLEKSRLLSDRFSAERPKGSFSTLEIQRTEQGDSAMYLCASSLMTDTEAFFGQGTRLTVV.

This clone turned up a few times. The CDR3 loop reads CASSPITGAYEQYF. For the CDR3, the DNA is TGTGCCAGCAGTCCCATTACAGGAGCCTACGAGCAGTACTTC. The chain has TRBV27 and TRBJ2-7; maybe TRBD1 (5 bases). V dropped 5 bases and J dropped 2 bases, with 13 bases sitting between them. The CDR3 consists of 14 residues. Looked up from germline, CDR1 is MNHEY and CDR2 is SMNVEV (reference sequence).

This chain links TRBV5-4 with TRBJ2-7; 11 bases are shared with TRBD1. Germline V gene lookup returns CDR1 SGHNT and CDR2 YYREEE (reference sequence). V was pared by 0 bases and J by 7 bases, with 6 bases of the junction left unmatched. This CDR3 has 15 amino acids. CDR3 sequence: CASSLGHGTGGEQYF. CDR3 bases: TGTGCCAGCAGCTTGGGTCACGGGACAGGGGGAGAGCAGTACTTC.

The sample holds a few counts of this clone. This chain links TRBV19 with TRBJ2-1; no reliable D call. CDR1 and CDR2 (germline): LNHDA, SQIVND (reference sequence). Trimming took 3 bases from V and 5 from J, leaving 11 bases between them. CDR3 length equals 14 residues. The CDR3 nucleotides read TGTGCCAGTAGTATTTTGGCAGTAAACAATGAGCAGTTCTTC. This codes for CASSILAVNNEQFF.

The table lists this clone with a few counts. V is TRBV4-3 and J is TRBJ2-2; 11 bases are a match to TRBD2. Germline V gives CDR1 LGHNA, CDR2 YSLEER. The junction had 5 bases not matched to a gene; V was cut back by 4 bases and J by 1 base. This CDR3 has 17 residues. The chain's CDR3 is CASSLLGTSGNTGELFF. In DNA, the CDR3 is TGCGCCAGCAGCCTCTTAGGGACTAGCGGGAACACCGGGGAGCTGTTTTTT.

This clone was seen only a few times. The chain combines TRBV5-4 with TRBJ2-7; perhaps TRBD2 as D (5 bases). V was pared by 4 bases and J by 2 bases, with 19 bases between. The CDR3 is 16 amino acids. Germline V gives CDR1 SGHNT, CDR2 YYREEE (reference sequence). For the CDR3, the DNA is TGTGCCAGCAGCCGGGATTTAACTAGAGCACCCTACGAGCAGTACTTC. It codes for CASSRDLTRAPYEQYF.

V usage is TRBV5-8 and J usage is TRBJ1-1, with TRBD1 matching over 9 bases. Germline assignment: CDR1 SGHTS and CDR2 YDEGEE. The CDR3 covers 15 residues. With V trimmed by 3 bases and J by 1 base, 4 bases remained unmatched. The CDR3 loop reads CASSSQGAPNTEAFF. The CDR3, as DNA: TGTGCCAGCAGCTCACAGGGGGCTCCGAACACTGAAGCTTTCTTT.

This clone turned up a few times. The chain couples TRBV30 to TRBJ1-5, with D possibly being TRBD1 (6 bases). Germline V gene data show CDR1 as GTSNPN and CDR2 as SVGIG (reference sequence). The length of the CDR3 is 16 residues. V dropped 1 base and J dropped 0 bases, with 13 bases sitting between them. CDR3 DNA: TGTGCCTGGAGTGATCTACAGGGATTTAGCAATCAGCCCCAGCATTTT. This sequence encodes CAWSDLQGFSNQPQHF.

The CDR3, as DNA: TGTGCCAGCTCTCGGACAGGGCCTGATACGCAGTATTTT. It yields the protein CASSRTGPDTQYF. The rearrangement uses TRBV18 and TRBJ2-3, with 8 bases fitting TRBD1. Germline CDR1 KGHSH, CDR2 LQKENI. The ends lost 6 bases at V and 6 bases at J; junction bases unmatched: 5. The CDR3 loop spans 13 amino acids.

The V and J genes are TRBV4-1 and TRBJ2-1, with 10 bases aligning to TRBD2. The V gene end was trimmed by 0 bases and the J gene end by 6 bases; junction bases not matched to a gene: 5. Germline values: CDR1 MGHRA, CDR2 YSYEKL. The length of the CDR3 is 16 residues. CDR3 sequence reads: CASSQDPSGSFNEQFF. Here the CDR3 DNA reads TGCGCCAGCAGCCAAGACCCTAGCGGGAGTTTCAATGAGCAGTTCTTC.

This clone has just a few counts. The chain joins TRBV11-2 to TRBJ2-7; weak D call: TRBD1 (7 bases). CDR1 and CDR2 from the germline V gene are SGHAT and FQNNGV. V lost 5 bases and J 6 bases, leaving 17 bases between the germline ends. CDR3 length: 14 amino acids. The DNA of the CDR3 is TGTGCCAGCAGCCACCCGCAGGGGGGAACCGAGCAGTACTTC. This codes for CASSHPQGGTEQYF.

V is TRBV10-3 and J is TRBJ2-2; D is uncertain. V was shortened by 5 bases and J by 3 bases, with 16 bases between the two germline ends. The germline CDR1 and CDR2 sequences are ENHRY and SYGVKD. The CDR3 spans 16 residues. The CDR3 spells CAISKPLAGYTGELFF. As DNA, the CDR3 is TGTGCCATCAGTAAGCCCCTGGCAGGATACACCGGGGAGCTGTTTTTT.

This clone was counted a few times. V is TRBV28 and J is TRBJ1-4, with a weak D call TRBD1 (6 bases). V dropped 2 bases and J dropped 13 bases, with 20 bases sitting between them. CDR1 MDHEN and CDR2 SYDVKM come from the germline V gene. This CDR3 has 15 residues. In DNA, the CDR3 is TGTGCCAGCAGTTTACTTACCACAGGGTCCGGAAGACTGTTTTTT. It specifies CASSLLTTGSGRLFF.

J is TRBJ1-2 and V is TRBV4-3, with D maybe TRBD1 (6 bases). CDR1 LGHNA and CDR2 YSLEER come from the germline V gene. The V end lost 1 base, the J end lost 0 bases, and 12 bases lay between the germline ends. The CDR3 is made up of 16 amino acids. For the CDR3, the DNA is TGCGCCAGCAGCCAAGTACGGGACATAGCTAACTATGGCTACACCTTC. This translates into CASSQVRDIANYGYTF.

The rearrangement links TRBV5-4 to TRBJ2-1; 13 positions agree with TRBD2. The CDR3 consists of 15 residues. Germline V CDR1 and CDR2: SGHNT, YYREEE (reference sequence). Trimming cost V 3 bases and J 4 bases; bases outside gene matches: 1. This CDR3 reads CASSSGLAGYNEQFF. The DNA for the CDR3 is TGTGCCAGCAGCTCGGGACTAGCGGGGTACAATGAGCAGTTCTTC.

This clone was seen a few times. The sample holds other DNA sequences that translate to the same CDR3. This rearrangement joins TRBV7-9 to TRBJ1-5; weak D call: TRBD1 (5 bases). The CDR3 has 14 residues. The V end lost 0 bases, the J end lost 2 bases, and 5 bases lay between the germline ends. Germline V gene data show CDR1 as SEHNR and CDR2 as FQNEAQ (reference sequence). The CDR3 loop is CASSLAGGNQPQHF. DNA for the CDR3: TGTGCCAGCAGCTTAGCAGGGGGCAATCAGCCCCAGCATTTT.

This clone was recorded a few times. As DNA, the CDR3 is TGTGCCAGTAGTAGACCGGGACTAGCGATGGAGACCCAGTACTTC. Translation: CASSRPGLAMETQYF. This chain links TRBV19 with TRBJ2-5; 10 bases map to TRBD2. Trimming at V came to 4 bases and at J to 5 bases, leaving 7 bases not matched to a gene. Germline CDR1 LNHDA, CDR2 SQIVND (reference sequence). This CDR3 is built from 15 residues.

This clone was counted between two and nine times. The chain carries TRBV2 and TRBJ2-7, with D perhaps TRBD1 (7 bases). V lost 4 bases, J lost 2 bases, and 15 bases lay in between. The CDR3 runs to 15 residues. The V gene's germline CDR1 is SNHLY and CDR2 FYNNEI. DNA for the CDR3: TGTGCCAGCAGTGTGGAGGGGGCGAAGACCTACGAGCAGTACTTC. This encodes CASSVEGAKTYEQYF.

For the CDR3, the DNA is TGTGCCAGCTCACCAGGTCAGGCAGATACGCAGTATTTT. Translating gives CASSPGQADTQYF. V gene TRBV18 combines with J gene TRBJ2-3; D is uncertain. This CDR3 spans 13 amino acids. Germline values: CDR1 KGHSH, CDR2 LQKENI. V was cut by 2 bases and J by 4 bases, with 7 bases left in between.

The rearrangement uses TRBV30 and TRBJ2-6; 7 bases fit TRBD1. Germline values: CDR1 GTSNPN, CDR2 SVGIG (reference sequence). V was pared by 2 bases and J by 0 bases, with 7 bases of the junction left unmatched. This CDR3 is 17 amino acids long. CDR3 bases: TGTGCCTGGAGTATTAGGGGGCTAACCTCTGGGGCCAACGTCCTGACTTTC. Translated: CAWSIRGLTSGANVLTF.

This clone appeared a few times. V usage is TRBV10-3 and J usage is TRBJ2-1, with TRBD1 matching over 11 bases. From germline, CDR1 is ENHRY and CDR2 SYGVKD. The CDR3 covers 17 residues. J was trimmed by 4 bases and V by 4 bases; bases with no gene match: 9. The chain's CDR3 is CAISGSLGTGGYNEQFF. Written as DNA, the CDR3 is TGTGCCATCAGTGGATCACTTGGGACAGGGGGATACAATGAGCAGTTCTTC.

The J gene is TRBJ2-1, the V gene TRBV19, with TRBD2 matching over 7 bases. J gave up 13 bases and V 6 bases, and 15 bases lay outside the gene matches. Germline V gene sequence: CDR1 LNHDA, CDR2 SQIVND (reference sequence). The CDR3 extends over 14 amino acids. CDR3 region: CASRFHGGGTDQFF. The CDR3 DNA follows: TGTGCCAGTAGGTTCCATGGGGGGGGGACGGATCAGTTCTTC.